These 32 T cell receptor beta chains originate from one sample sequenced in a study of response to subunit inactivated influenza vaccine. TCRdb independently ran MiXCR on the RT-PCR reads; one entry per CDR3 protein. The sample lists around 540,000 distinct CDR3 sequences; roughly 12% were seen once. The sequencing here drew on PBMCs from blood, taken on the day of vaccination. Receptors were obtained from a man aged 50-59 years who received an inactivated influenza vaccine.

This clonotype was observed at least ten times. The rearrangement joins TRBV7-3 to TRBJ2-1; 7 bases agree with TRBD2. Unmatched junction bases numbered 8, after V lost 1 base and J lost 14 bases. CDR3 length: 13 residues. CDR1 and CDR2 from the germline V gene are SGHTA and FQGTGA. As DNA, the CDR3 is TGTGCCAGCAGCTTAAATCTGGGAGGGATCAAGTTCTTC. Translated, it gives CASSLNLGGIKFF. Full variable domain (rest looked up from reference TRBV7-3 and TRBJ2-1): GAGVSQTPSNKVTEKGKYVELRCDPISGHTALYWYRQSLGQGPEFLIYFQGTGAADDSGLPNDRFFAVRPEGSVSTLKIQRTERGDSAVYLCASSLNLGGIKFFGPGTRLTVL.

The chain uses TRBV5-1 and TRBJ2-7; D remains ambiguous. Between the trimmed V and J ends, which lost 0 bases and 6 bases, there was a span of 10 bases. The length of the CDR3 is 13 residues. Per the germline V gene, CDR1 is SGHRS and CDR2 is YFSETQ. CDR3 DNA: TGCGCCAGCAGCTTGGGGCCTGCTATCGAGCAGTACTTC. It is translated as CASSLGPAIEQYF.

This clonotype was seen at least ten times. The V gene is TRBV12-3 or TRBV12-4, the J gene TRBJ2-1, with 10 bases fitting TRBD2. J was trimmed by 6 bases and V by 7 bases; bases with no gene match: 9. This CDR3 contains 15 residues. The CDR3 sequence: CASTPRGLAANEQFF. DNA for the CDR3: TGTGCCAGCACCCCGAGAGGACTAGCGGCCAATGAGCAGTTCTTC.

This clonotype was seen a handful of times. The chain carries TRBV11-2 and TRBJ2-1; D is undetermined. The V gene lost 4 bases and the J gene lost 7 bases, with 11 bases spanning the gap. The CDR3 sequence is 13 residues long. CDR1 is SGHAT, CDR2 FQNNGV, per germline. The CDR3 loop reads CASSYRAPNEQFF. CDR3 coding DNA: TGTGCCAGCAGCTACCGGGCCCCAAATGAGCAGTTCTTC.

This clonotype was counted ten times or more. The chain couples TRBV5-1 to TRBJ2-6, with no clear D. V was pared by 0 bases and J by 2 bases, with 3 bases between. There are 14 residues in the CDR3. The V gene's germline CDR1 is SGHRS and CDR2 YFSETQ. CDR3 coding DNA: TGCGCCAGCAGCTTGGGAACTGGGGCCAACGTCCTGACTTTC. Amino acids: CASSLGTGANVLTF. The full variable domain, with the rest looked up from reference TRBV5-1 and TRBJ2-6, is KAGVTQTPRYLIKTRGQQVTLSCSPISGHRSVSWYQQTPGQGLQFLFEYFSETQRNKGNFPGRFSGRQFSNSRSEMNVSTLELGDSALYLCASSLGTGANVLTFGAGSRLTVL.

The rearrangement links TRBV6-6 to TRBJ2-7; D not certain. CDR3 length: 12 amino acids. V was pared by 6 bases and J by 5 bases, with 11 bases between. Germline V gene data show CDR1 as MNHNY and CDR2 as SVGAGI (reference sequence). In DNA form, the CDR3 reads TGTGCCAGCAGACGGCCCGGCAACGAGCAGTACTTC. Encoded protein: CASRRPGNEQYF.

The chain's CDR3 is CASSQVIKDRGPDGYTF. In DNA, the CDR3 is TGTGCCAGCAGCCAAGTAATCAAGGACAGGGGGCCAGATGGCTACACCTTC. V is TRBV4-2 and J is TRBJ1-2, with 11 positions matching TRBD1. Germline assignment: CDR1 LGHNA and CDR2 YNFKEQ. There are 17 residues in the CDR3. J gave up 6 bases and V 1 base, and 10 bases lay outside the gene matches.

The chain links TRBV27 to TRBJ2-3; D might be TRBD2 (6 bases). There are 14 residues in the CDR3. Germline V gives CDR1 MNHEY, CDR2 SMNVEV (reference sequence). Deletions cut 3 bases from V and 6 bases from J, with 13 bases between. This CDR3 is CASSLMGGGDTQYF. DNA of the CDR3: TGTGCCAGCAGTTTGATGGGAGGAGGGGATACGCAGTATTTT.

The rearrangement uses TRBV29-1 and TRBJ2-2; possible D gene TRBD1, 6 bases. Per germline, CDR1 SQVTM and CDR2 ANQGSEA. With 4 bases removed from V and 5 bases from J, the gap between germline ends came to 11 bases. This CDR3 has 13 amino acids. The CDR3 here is CSVGTVLTGELFF. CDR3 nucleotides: TGCAGCGTTGGGACAGTTCTAACCGGGGAGCTGTTTTTT.

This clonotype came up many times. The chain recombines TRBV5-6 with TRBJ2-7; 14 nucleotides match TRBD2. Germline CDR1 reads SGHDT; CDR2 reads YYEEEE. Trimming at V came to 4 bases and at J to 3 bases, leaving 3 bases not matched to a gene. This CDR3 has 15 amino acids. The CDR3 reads CASSLGLAGDYEQYF. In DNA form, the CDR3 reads TGTGCCAGCAGCCTGGGACTAGCGGGAGACTACGAGCAGTACTTC.

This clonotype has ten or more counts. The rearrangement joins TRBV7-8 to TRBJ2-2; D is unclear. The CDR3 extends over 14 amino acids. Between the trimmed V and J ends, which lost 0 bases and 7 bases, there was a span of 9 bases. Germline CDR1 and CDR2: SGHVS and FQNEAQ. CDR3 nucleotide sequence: TGTGCCAGCAGCTTAGCGGCATACTACGGGGAGCTGTTTTTT. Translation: CASSLAAYYGELFF.

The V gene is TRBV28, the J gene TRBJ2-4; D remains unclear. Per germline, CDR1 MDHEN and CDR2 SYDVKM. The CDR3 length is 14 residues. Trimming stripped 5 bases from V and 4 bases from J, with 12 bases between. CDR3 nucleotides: TGTGCCAGCAGTCCCCCCGCGACTAAAAACATTCAGTACTTC. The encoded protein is CASSPPATKNIQYF.

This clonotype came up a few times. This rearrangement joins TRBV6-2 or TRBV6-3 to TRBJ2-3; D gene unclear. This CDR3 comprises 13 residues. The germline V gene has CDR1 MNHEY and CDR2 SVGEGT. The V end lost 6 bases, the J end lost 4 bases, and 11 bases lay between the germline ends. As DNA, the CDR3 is TGTGCCAGCAGCTTCCGACTGTCAGATACGCAGTATTTT. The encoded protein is CASSFRLSDTQYF.

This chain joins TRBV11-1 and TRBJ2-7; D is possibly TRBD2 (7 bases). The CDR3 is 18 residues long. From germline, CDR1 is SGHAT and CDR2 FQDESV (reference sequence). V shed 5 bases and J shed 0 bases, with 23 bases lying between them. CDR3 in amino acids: CASSLGLSGGARSYEQYF. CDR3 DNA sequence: TGTGCCAGCAGCCTTGGTCTATCTGGGGGGGCTCGCTCCTACGAGCAGTACTTC. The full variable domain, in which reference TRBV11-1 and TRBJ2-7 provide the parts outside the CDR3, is EAEVAQSPRYKITEKSQAVAFWCDPISGHATLYWYRQILGQGPELLVQFQDESVVDDSQLPKDRFSAERLKGVDSTLKIQPAELGDSAMYLCASSLGLSGGARSYEQYFGPGTRLTVT.

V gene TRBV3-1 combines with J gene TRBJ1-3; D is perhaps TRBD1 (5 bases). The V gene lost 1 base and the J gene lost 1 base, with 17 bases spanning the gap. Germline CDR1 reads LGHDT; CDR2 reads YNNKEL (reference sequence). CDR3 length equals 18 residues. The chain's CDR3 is CASSQGGINRISGNTIYF. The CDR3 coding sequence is TGTGCCAGCAGCCAAGGAGGGATAAACAGGATTTCTGGAAACACCATATATTTT.

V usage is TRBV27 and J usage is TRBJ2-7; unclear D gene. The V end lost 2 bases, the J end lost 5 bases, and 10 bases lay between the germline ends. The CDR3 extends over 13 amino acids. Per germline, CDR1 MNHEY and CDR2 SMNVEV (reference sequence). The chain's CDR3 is CASSLQASHEQYF. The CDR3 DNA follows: TGTGCCAGCAGTTTACAGGCGAGCCACGAGCAGTACTTC.

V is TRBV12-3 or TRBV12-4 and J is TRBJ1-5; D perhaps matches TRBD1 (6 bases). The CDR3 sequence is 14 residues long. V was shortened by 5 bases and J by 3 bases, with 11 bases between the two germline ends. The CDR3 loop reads CASSTGQPNQPQHF. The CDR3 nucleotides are TGTGCCAGCAGTACCGGACAGCCCAATCAGCCCCAGCATTTT.

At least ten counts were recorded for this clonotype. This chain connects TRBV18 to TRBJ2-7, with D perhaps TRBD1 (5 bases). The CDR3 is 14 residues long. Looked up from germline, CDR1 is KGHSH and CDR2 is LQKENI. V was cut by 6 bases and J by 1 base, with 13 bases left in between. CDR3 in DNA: TGTGCCAGCTCCCCTCAGGCAGGGTCCTACGAGCAGTACTTC. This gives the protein CASSPQAGSYEQYF. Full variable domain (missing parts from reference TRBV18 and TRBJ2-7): NAGVMQNPRHLVRRRGQEARLRCSPMKGHSHVYWYRQLPEEGLKFMVYLQKENIIDESGMPKERFSAEFPKEGPSILRIQQVVRGDSAAYFCASSPQAGSYEQYFGPGTRLTVT.

The CDR3 is CASSLADRGRLADTQYF. The CDR3 region has the DNA TGTGCCAGCAGCTTAGCCGACAGGGGGCGGCTGGCAGATACGCAGTATTTT. The chain couples TRBV7-9 to TRBJ2-3, with 10 bases lining up with TRBD1. The V and J ends lost 0 bases and 4 bases, in that order; junction bases with no gene match: 7. This CDR3 has 17 amino acids. Germline CDR1 SEHNR, CDR2 FQNEAQ (reference sequence).

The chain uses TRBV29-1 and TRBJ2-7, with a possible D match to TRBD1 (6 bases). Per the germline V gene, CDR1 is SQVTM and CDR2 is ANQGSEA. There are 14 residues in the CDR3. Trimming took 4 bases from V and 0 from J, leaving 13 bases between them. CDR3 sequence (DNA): TGCAGCGTTGCACGGGACACGAGCTCCTACGAGCAGTACTTC. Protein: CSVARDTSSYEQYF.

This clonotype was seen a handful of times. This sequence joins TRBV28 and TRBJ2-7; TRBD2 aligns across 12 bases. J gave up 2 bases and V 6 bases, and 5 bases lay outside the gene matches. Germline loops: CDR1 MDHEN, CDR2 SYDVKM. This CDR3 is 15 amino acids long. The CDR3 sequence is CASSRPSGRAYEQYF. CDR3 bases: TGTGCCAGCAGCAGACCTAGCGGGAGGGCCTACGAGCAGTACTTC.

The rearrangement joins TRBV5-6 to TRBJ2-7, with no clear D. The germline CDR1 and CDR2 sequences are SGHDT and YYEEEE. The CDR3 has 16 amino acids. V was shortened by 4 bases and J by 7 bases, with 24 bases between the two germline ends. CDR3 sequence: CASSLLVEYRQGEQYF. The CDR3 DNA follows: TGTGCCAGCAGCCTGCTGGTGGAGTACCGACAAGGGGAGCAGTACTTC.

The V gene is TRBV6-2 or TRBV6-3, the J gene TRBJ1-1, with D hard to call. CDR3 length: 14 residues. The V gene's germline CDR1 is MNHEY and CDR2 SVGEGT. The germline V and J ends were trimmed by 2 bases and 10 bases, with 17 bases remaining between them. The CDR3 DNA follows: TGTGCCAGCAGTTACAGAAGTCGGTTTTCGCCAGCTTTCTTT. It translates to CASSYRSRFSPAFF.

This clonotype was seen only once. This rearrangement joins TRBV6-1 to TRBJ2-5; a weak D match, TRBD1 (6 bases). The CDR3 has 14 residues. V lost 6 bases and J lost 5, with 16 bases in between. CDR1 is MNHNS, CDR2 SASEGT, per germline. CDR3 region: CASSQGGDPETQYF. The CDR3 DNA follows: TGTGCCAGCAGCCAAGGGGGAGATCCGGAGACCCAGTACTTC.

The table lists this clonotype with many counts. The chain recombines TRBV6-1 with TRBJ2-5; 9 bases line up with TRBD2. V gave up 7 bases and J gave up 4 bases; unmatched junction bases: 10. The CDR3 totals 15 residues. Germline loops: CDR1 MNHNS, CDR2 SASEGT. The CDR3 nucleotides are TGTGCCAGCATCGGAGTAGCGGGGGCTCCAGAGACCCAGTACTTC. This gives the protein CASIGVAGAPETQYF.

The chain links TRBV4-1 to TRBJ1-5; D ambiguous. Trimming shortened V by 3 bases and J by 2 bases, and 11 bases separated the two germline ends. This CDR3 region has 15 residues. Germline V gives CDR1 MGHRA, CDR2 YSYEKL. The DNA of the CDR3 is TGCGCCAGCAGCCAGGCCTTCTGGGGCAATCAGCCCCAGCATTTT. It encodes CASSQAFWGNQPQHF.

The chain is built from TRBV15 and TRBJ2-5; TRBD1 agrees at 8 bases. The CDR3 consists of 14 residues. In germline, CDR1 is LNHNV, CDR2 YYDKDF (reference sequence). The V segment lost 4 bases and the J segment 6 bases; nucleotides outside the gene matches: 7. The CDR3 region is CATSTGTGRKTQYF. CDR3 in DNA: TGTGCCACCAGCACGGGGACAGGTCGGAAGACCCAGTACTTC.

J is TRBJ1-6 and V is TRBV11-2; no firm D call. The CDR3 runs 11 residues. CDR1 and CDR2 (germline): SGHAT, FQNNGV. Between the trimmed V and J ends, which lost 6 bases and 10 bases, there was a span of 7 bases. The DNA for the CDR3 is TGTGCCAGCAGTTCGGGGTCACCCCTCCACTTT. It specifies CASSSGSPLHF.

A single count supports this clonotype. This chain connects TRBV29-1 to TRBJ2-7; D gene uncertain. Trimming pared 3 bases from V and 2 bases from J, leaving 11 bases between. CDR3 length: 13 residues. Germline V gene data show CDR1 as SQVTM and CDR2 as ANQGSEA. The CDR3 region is CSVDGVRPYEQYF. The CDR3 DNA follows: TGCAGCGTTGACGGAGTCAGACCCTACGAGCAGTACTTC.

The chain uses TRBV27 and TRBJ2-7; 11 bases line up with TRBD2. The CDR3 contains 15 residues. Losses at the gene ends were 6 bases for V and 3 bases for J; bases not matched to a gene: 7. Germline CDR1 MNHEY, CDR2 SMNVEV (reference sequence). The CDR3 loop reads CASRPLGTSGYEQYF. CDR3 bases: TGTGCCAGCAGACCCCTTGGGACTAGCGGCTACGAGCAGTACTTC.

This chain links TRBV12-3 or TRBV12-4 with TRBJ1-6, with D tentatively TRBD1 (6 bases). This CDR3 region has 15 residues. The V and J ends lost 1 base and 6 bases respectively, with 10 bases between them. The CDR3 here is CASSLEAGANSPLHF. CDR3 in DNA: TGTGCCAGCAGTTTAGAGGCAGGGGCTAATTCACCCCTCCACTTT.

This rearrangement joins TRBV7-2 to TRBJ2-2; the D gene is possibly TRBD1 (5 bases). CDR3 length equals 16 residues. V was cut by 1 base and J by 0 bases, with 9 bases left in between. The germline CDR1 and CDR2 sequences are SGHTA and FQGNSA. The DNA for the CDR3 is TGTGCCAGCAGCTTAGTCTTACAGGCGAACACCGGGGAGCTGTTTTTT. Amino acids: CASSLVLQANTGELFF.